This T cell receptor beta chain was found in a study of blood T cell repertoires in COVID-19. Overall study context: COVID-19 samples from acute and convalescent phases originated in the United States, Italy and Spain. PBMCs, B-cell-depleted T cells, or T cells provided the cDNA or gDNA that made up the material.

Germline loops: CDR1 SGHAT, CDR2 FQNNGV. The CDR3 is 15 amino acids. Trimming removed 5 bases from V and 0 bases from J, with 11 bases in between. Per the original data handling: The assay estimated nucleated cells by amplifying reference gene primers. Produced via immunoSEQ multiplex PCR; TCRdb's table is partial and in-frame only. Clone size and V and J calls were adopted from that table, with D and trimming inferred from the DNA. The data show 150,000 to 200,000 clones, 80% seen once. The chain recombines TRBV11-2 with TRBJ2-1, with unresolved D. This receptor was taken from a man aged 65-85 years with active or convalescent COVID-19. Sequences were obtained from peripheral blood. CDR3 bases: TGTGCCAGCAGCAGGTCGGAGAGCTCCTACAATGAGCAGTTCTTC. This encodes CASSRSESSYNEQFF. The whole variable domain, remainder taken from reference TRBV11-2 and TRBJ2-1, is EAGVAQSPRYKIIEKRQSVAFWCNPISGHATLYWYQQILGQGPKLLIQFQNNGVVDDSQLPKDRFSAERLKGVDSTLKIQPAKLEDSAVYLCASSRSESSYNEQFFGPGTRLTVL.